This T cell receptor (beta chain) was identified in a study of T cells in tuberculosis. Study overall: T cells were selected with CD1B tetramers loaded with glucose monomycolate.

Study-wide findings and caveats: Low-affinity CD1B-GMM tetramer-binding T cells may have been missed.

The assay was immunoSEQ multiplex PCR, and TCRdb's table has in-frame clones only and misses some. The sample comprises about 59,000 clones, around 81% of which are singletons, and around 13% rests with the top ten. Cells were sorted from thawed PBMC rested overnight and stained with GMM-loaded CD1B tetramer, viability dye and anti-CD3. The lipid loaded on the CD1B tetramers was C32 glucose monomycolate from Rhodococcus equi. Before cryopreservation, the sorted PBMC lost their CD14-expressing monocytes. From each donor, some 100,000 tetramer-negative cells were sorted. Germline values: CDR1 SNHLY, CDR2 FYNNEI. The ends were cut back, 4 bases at V and 0 bases at J, with 7 bases in the middle. The CDR3 contains 14 residues.

This sequence joins TRBV2 and TRBJ1-5, with unresolved D. The TCR was taken from an adult woman with latent tuberculosis. Sequenced material: CD1b-GMM tetramer-negative cells sorted from PBMCs. CDR3 sequence: CASSGTYSNQPQHF. The CDR3 region has the DNA TGTGCCAGCAGTGGCACTTATAGCAATCAGCCCCAGCATTTT.